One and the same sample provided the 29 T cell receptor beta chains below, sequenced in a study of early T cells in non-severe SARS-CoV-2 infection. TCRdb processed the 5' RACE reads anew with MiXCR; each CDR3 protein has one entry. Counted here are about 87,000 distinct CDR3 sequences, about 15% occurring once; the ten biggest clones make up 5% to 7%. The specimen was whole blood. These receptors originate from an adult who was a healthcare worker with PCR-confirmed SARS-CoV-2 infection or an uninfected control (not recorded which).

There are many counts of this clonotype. As DNA, the CDR3 is TGTGCCAGCAGCTTAACGGCGACAGTGGGATCCTACGAGCAGTACTTC. Amino acids: CASSLTATVGSYEQYF. V gene TRBV7-3 combines with J gene TRBJ2-7, with a weak D call TRBD1 (5 bases). The CDR3 is 16 amino acids. CDR1 SGHTA and CDR2 FQGTGA come from the germline V gene. Trimming took 0 bases from V and 1 from J, leaving 13 bases between them.

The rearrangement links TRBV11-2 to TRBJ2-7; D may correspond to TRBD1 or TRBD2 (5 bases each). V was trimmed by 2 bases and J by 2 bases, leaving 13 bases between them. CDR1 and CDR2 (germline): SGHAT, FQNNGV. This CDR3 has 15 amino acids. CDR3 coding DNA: TGTGCCAGCAGCTTACTCGAGGGGCGCCCCTACGAGCAGTACTTC. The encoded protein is CASSLLEGRPYEQYF.

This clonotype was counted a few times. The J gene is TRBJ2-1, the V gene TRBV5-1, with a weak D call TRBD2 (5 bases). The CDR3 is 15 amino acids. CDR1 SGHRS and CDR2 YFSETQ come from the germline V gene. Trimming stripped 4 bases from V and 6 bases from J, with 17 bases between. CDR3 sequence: CASSPGIPGGNEQFF. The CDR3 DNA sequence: TGCGCCAGCAGCCCCGGGATCCCCGGCGGCAATGAGCAGTTCTTC.

As DNA, the CDR3 is TGCAGTGCTATGCCGGGGCCAGCAGGCAATGAGCAGTTCTTC. This sequence encodes CSAMPGPAGNEQFF. The chain recombines TRBV20-1 with TRBJ2-1; the D gene could be TRBD1 or TRBD2 (5 bases each). V shed 4 bases and J shed 6 bases, with 16 bases lying between them. The CDR3 extends over 14 amino acids. The germline V gene has CDR1 DFQATT and CDR2 SNEGSKA (reference sequence).

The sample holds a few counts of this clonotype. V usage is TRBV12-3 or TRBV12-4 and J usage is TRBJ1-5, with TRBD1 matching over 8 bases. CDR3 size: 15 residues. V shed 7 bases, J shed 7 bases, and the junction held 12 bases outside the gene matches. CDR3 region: CASNPQGGPYQPQHF. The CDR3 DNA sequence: TGTGCCAGCAACCCACAGGGGGGGCCTTACCAGCCCCAGCATTTT.

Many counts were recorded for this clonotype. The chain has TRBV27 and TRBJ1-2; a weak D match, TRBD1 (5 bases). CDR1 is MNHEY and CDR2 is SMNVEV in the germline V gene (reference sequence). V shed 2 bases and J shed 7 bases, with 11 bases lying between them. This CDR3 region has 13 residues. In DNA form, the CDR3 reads TGTGCCAGCAGTTTAACGCAGGGATCTGGCTACACCTTC. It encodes CASSLTQGSGYTF.

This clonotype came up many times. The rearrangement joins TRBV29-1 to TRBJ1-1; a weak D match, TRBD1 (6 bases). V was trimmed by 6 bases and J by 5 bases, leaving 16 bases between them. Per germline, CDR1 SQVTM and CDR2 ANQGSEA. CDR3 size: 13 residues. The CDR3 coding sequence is TGCAGCGTCCTCTCAGGGGCATGGACTGAAGCTTTCTTT. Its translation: CSVLSGAWTEAFF.

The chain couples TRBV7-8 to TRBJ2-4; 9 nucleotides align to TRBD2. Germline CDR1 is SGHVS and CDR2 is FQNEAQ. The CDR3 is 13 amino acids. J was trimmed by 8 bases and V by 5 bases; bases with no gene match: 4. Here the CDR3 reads CASSPREGYIQYF. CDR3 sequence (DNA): TGTGCCAGCAGCCCGCGGGAGGGATACATTCAGTACTTC.

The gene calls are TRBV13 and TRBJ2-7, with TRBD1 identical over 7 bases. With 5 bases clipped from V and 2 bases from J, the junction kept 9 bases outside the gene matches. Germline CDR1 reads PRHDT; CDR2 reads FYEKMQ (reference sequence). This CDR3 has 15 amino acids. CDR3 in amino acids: CASSLVGGAPYEQYF. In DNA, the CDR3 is TGTGCCAGCAGCCTGGTAGGGGGCGCCCCCTACGAGCAGTACTTC. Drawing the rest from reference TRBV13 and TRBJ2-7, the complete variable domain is AAGVIQSPRHLIKEKRETATLKCYPIPRHDTVYWYQQGPGQDPQFLISFYEKMQSDKGSIPDRFSAQQFSDYHSELNMSSLELGDSALYFCASSLVGGAPYEQYFGPGTRLTVT.

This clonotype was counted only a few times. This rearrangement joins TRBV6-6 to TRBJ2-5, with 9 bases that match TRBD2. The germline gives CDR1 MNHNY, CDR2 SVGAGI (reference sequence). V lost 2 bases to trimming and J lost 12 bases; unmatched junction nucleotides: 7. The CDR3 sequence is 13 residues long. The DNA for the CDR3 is TGTGCCAGCAGTTACGGCGGGGGGGCAGAGGAGTACTTC. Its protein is CASSYGGGAEEYF.

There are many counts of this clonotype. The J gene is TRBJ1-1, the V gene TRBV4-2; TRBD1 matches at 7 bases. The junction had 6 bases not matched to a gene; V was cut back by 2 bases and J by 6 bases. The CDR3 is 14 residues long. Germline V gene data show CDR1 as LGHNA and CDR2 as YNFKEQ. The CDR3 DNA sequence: TGTGCCAGCAGCCAAAACAACAGGGGTGCTGAAGCTTTCTTT. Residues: CASSQNNRGAEAFF.

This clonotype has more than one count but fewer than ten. CDR3 protein: CASSQPIRGQGGGNTIYF. The CDR3 bases are TGTGCCAGCAGCCAACCCATCCGGGGGCAGGGCGGTGGAAACACCATATATTTT. The chain employs TRBV4-2 and TRBJ1-3; D might be TRBD1 (6 bases). The CDR3 sequence is 18 residues long. Germline V CDR1 and CDR2: LGHNA, YNFKEQ. V lost 2 bases and J 3 bases, leaving 20 bases between the germline ends.

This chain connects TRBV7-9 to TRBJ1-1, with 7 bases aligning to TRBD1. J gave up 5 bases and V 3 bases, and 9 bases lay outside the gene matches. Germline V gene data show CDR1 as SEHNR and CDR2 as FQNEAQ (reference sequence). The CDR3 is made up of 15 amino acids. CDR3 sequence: CASSLTTGARTEAFF. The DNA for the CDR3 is TGTGCCAGCAGCTTGACCACAGGGGCGCGTACTGAAGCTTTCTTT.

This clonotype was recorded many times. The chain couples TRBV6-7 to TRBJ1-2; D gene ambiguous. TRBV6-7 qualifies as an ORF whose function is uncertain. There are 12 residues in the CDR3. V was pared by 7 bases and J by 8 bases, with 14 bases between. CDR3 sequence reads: CASKGSLSGYTF. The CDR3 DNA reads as TGTGCCAGCAAAGGGTCTTTATCCGGCTACACCTTC.

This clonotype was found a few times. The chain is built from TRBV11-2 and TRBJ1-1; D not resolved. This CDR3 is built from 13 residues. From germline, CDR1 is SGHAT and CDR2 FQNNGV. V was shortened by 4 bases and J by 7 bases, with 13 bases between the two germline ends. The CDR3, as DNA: TGTGCCAGCAGCTCCCGGGAGCAGCTTGAAGCTTTCTTT. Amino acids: CASSSREQLEAFF.

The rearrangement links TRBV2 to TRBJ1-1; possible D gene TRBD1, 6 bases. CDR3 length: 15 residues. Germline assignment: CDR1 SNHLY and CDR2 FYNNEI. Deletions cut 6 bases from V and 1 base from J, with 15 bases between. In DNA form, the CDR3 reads TGTGCCAGCAGGACCCTAACAGGGTCGAACACTGAAGCTTTCTTT. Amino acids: CASRTLTGSNTEAFF.

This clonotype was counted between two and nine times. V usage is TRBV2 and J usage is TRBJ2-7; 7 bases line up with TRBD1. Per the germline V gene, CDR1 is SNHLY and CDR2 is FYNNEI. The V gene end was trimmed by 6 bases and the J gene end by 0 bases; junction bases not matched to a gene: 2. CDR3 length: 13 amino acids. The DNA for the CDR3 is TGTGCCAGCAGGAGGGACAGCTCCTACGAGCAGTACTTC. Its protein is CASRRDSSYEQYF.

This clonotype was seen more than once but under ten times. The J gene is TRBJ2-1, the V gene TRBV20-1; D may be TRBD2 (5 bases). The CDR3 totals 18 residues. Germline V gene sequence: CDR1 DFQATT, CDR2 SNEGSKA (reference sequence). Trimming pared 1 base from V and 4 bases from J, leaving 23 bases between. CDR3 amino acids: CSARGGAILNSGYNEQFF. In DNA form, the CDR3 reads TGCAGTGCTAGAGGGGGAGCCATACTCAACTCGGGTTACAATGAGCAGTTCTTC.

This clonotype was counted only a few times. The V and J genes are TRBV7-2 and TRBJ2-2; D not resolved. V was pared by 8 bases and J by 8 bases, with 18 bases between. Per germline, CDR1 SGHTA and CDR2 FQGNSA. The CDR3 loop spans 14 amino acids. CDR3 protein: CASVRAGRRGELFF. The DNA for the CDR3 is TGTGCCAGCGTAAGGGCAGGTCGACGGGGGGAGCTGTTTTTT.

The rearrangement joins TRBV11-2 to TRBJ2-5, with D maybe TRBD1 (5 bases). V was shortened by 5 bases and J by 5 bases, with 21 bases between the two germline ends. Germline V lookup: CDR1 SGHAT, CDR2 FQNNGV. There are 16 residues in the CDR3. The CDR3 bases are TGTGCCAGCAGCCAGCCGTGGGCCCCTGGGGCGGAGACCCAGTACTTC. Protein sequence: CASSQPWAPGAETQYF.

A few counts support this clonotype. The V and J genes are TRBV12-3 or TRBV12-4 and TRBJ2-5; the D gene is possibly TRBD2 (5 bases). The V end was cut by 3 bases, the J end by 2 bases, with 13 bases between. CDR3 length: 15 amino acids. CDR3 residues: CASSFPRTEQETQYF. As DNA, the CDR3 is TGTGCCAGCAGTTTCCCCAGGACTGAACAAGAGACCCAGTACTTC.

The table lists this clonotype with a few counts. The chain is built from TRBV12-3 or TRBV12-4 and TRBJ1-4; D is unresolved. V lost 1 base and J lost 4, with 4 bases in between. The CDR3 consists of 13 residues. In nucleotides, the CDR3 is TGTGCCAGCAGTTTAGGGGGTAATGAAAAACTGTTTTTT. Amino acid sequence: CASSLGGNEKLFF.

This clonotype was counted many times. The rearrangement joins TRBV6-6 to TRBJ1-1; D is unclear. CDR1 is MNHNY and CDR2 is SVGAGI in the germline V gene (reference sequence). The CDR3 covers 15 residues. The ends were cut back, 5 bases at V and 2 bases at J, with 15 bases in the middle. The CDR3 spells CASSTQAILNTEAFF. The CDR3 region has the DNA TGTGCCAGCAGTACCCAGGCGATTTTAAACACTGAAGCTTTCTTT.

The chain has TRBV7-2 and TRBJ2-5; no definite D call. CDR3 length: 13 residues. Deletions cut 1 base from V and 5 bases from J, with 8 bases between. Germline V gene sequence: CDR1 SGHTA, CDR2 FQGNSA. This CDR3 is CASSLDGWETQYF. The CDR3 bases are TGTGCCAGCAGCTTAGACGGGTGGGAGACCCAGTACTTC. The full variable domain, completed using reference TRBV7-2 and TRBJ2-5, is GAGVSQSPSNKVTEKGKDVELRCDPISGHTALYWYRQSLGQGLEFLIYFQGNSAPDKSGLPSDRFSAERTGGSVSTLTIQRTQQEDSAVYLCASSLDGWETQYFGPGTRLLVL.

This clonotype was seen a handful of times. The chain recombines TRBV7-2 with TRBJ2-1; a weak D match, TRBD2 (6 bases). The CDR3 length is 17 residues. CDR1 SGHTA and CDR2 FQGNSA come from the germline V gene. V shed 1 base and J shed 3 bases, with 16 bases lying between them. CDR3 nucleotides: TGTGCCAGCAGCTTAGATTTTCTAGGGACTTTCTACAATGAGCAGTTCTTC. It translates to CASSLDFLGTFYNEQFF.

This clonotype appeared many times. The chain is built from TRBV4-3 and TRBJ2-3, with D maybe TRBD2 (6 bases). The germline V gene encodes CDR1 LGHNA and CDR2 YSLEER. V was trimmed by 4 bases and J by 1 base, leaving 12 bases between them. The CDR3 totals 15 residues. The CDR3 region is CASSLQWRGTDTQYF. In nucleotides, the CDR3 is TGCGCCAGCAGCCTGCAATGGAGGGGCACAGATACGCAGTATTTT.

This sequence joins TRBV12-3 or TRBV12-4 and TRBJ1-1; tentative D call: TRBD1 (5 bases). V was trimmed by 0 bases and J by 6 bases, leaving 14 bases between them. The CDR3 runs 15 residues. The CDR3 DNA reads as TGTGCCAGCAGTTTAGCGCCCAGGCGGGGGGCTGAAGCTTTCTTT. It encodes CASSLAPRRGAEAFF.

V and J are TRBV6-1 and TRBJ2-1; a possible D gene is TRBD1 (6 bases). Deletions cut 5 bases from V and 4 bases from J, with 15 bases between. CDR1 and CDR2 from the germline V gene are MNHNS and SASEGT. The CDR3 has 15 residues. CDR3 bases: TGTGCCAGCAGTTCCTACGGTCAGGGGTACAATGAGCAGTTCTTC. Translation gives CASSSYGQGYNEQFF.

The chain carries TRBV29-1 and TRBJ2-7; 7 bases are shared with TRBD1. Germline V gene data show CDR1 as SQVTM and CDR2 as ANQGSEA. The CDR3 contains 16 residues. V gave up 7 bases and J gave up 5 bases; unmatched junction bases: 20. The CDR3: CSAQLQGQVLFHEQYF. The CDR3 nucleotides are TGCAGCGCCCAATTACAAGGACAGGTCCTCTTCCACGAGCAGTACTTC.